This TCR beta chain was sequenced for a study of immune evolution from preneoplasia to lung adenocarcinoma. Only in-frame clones appear in the TCRdb table, and some are missing; sequencing was by immunoSEQ multiplex PCR. The repertoire includes fewer than 8,000 clones, 83% of them detected once, and about 2.9% sits in the top ten. Germline trimming cut 5 bases from V and 5 bases from J; bases unmatched to any gene: 7. CDR3 size: 14 residues. Germline loops: CDR1 MNHEY, CDR2 SMNVEV (reference sequence). This sequence joins TRBV27 and TRBJ1-1, with 8 positions matching TRBD1. Sample: FFPE minimally invasive lung adenocarcinoma tissue. This clonotype was obtained from a person in their 70s with lung adenocarcinoma. CDR3: CASSPADRVTEAFF. The DNA for the CDR3 is TGTGCCAGCAGTCCGGCGGACAGGGTGACTGAAGCTTTCTTT.